Listed below are T cell receptor beta chains from one sample, sequenced in a study of blood T cell repertoires in COVID-19. Repertoires were generated with immunoSEQ multiplex PCR, while TCRdb's copy carries only in-frame clones and drops some. The table has some 200,000 clones, roughly nine tenths seen once. Input material: PBMCs or T cells enriched from blood (not recorded which). These receptors came from a woman aged 25 to 39 who had recovered from COVID-19. CDR3s include the opening cysteine and the closing phenylalanine or tryptophan. The D gene is left open where the match is weak. Only some rows state a clone size, as once, few, many or a class for expanded clones.

j_gene,v_gene,abundance,d_gene,CDR3aa,CDR3nt
TRBJ2-3,TRBV7-3,.,.,CASSALRADTQYF,TGTGCCAGCAGCGCTTTGCGGGCAGATACGCAGTATTTT
TRBJ1-4,TRBV5-1,.,TRBD1,CASRGTGPNEKLFF,TGCGCCAGCAGGGGGACAGGGCCTAATGAAAAACTGTTTTTT
TRBJ1-2,TRBV7-3,.,TRBD1,CASSLTPTGTYGYTF,TGTGCCAGCAGCTTAACGCCGACAGGGACCTATGGCTACACCTTC
TRBJ2-7,TRBV6-5,few,TRBD2,CASKPSGGKYEQYF,TGTGCCAGCAAACCTAGCGGGGGGAAATACGAGCAGTACTTC
TRBJ1-1,TRBV3-1/TRBV3-2,once,.,CASSHAPSGDDTEAFF,TGTGCCAGCAGCCACGCCCCCTCAGGGGATGACACTGAAGCTTTCTTT
TRBJ1-5,TRBV30,.,TRBD1,CAWSRTGGVNQPQHF,TGTGCCTGGAGTAGGACAGGGGGGGTTAATCAGCCCCAGCATTTT
TRBJ2-1,TRBV24-1,.,TRBD2,CATSDANLAGGFNEQFF,TGTGCCACCAGTGATGCGAATCTAGCGGGAGGATTTAATGAGCAGTTCTTC
TRBJ2-7,TRBV14,.,TRBD1,CASNPGGSTHKRLYF,TGTGCCAGCAACCCAGGGGGTAGTACGCACAAGAGGCTCTACTTC
TRBJ1-2,TRBV4-1,once,.,CASSPSRAANYGYTF,TGCGCCAGCAGCCCGTCGCGGGCAGCTAACTATGGCTACACCTTC
TRBJ1-2,TRBV3-1/TRBV3-2,.,TRBD1,CASSLSGTANYGYTF,TGTGCCAGCAGCCTCTCCGGGACAGCTAACTATGGCTACACCTTC
TRBJ2-7,TRBV10-1,.,TRBD1,CASRRDRDYEQYF,TGCGCCAGCAGGAGGGACAGGGACTACGAGCAGTACTTC
TRBJ1-1,TRBV3-1/TRBV3-2,.,TRBD1,CASSQDPRDRGMNTEAFF,TGTGCCAGCAGCCAGGACCCCCGGGACAGGGGGATGAACACTGAAGCTTTCTTT
TRBJ2-3,TRBV4-3,.,TRBD2,CASSQVRTSGGNTDTQYF,TGCGCCAGCAGCCAAGTGAGGACTAGCGGGGGGAACACAGATACGCAGTATTTT
TRBJ1-2,TRBV24-1,.,.,CATSGGRGPYTF,TGTGCCACCAGTGGGGGCAGGGGACCCTACACCTTC
TRBJ2-3,TRBV7-8,.,TRBD1,CASSLSQGAPDTQYF,TGTGCCAGCAGCTTATCCCAGGGGGCCCCAGATACGCAGTATTTT
TRBJ1-5,TRBV7-2,.,.,CASSTDRSQPQHF,TGTGCCAGCAGCACTGACAGAAGCCAGCCCCAGCATTTT
TRBJ2-3,TRBV5-1,.,.,CASRTLTGDTQYF,TGCGCCAGCAGAACCCTAACGGGAGATACGCAGTATTTT
TRBJ2-7,TRBV11-3,once,.,CASSALDPRGGGWYEQYF,TGTGCCAGCAGCGCCTTAGACCCCAGAGGGGGAGGGTGGTACGAGCAGTACTTC
TRBJ1-5,TRBV19,.,.,CASSIVGADQPQHF,TGTGCCAGTAGTATCGTGGGGGCCGATCAGCCCCAGCATTTT
TRBJ2-2,TRBV3-1/TRBV3-2,.,.,CASSPPDRQAGELFF,TGTGCCAGCAGCCCACCTGACAGGCAGGCCGGGGAGCTGTTTTTT
TRBJ1-1,TRBV15,.,.,CATSRDPGDEAFF,TGTGCCACCAGCAGAGATCCGGGGGATGAAGCTTTCTTT
TRBJ2-7,TRBV3-1/TRBV3-2,.,.,CASSQGEARPYF,TGTGCCAGCAGCCAAGGGGAGGCCCGTCCGTACTTC
TRBJ2-1,TRBV27,.,TRBD2,CASSFLSGRGSYNEQFF,TGTGCCAGCAGTTTCTTAAGCGGGAGGGGTTCCTACAATGAGCAGTTCTTC
TRBJ2-1,TRBV9,few,TRBD2,CASSVSGGLNNEQFF,TGTGCCAGCAGCGTGAGCGGGGGGCTGAACAATGAGCAGTTCTTC
TRBJ1-2,TRBV7-8,.,TRBD1,CASSLGQGIDGYTF,TGTGCCAGCAGCTTAGGACAGGGGATAGATGGCTACACCTTC
TRBJ1-2,TRBV6-5,.,.,CASRTGVSVGYTF,TGTGCCAGCAGAACGGGGGTTTCCGTAGGCTACACCTTC
TRBJ1-1,TRBV28,once,.,CASSQSGGWNTEAFF,TGTGCCAGCAGCCAGAGCGGGGGTTGGAACACTGAAGCTTTCTTT
TRBJ2-4,TRBV11-3,.,.,CASSLGTQGLSDIQYF,TGTGCCAGCAGCTTAGGCACTCAGGGTTTGTCGGACATTCAGTACTTC
TRBJ1-3,TRBV30,.,TRBD1,CAWAQGAGNTIYF,TGTGCCTGGGCACAGGGGGCTGGAAACACCATATATTTT
TRBJ1-2,TRBV11-2,.,.,CASSLDREGEGGYTF,TGTGCCAGCAGCTTAGACAGGGAAGGGGAGGGTGGCTACACCTTC
TRBJ2-1,TRBV7-9,.,TRBD2,CASSLGGGRAAYNEQFF,TGTGCCAGCAGCCTAGGGGGCGGGAGGGCCGCCTACAATGAGCAGTTCTTC
TRBJ2-1,TRBV6-4,.,TRBD2,CASSVELARGNEQFF,TGTGCCAGCAGTGTAGAACTAGCGCGGGGCAATGAGCAGTTCTTC
TRBJ1-2,TRBV6-5,.,TRBD1,CASSKGQGRAGYTF,TGTGCCAGCAGTAAGGGACAGGGGAGGGCTGGCTACACCTTC
TRBJ1-1,TRBV11-2,few,.,CASKGDGGNTEAFF,TGTGCCAGCAAGGGCGACGGGGGGAACACTGAAGCTTTCTTT
TRBJ2-2,TRBV19,.,.,CASSNPTGIGPLAGELFF,TGTGCCAGTAGTAACCCTACAGGGATCGGGCCCTTGGCCGGGGAGCTGTTTTTT
TRBJ1-2,TRBV5-1,.,.,CASSRDINYGYTF,TGCGCCAGCAGCCGAGACATTAACTATGGCTACACCTTC
TRBJ2-7,TRBV7-9,.,TRBD1,CASSPQDRTYEQYF,TGTGCCAGCAGCCCACAGGACAGGACATACGAGCAGTACTTC
TRBJ1-4,TRBV4-3,.,.,CASSQGWTQREKLFF,TGCGCCAGCAGCCAAGGGTGGACTCAGAGGGAAAAACTGTTTTTT
TRBJ2-5,TRBV6-4,.,TRBD2,CASSGLAGAPLDF,TGTGCCAGCAGTGGGCTAGCGGGGGCCCCATTGGACTTC
TRBJ2-1,TRBV2,once,TRBD2,CASSSGGAAEQFF,TGTGCCAGCTCTAGCGGGGGGGCCGCTGAGCAGTTCTTC
TRBJ1-6,TRBV15,.,.,CATSKETDNSPLHF,TGTGCCACCAGCAAGGAGACGGATAATTCACCCCTCCACTTT
TRBJ1-1,TRBV27,.,.,CASSFVGREEAFF,TGTGCCAGCAGTTTTGTAGGGAGGGAGGAGGCTTTCTTT
TRBJ1-2,TRBV13,.,.,CASSPEEGSYGYTF,TGTGCCAGCAGCCCAGAGGAGGGAAGCTATGGCTACACCTTC
TRBJ1-1,TRBV25-1,.,.,CASRDGGSEAFF,TGTGCCAGCAGAGACGGGGGGTCTGAAGCTTTCTTT
TRBJ1-2,TRBV2,.,TRBD1,CASSGKETGGVADGYTF,TGTGCCAGCAGCGGGAAAGAGACAGGGGGCGTTGCTGATGGCTACACCTTC
TRBJ1-2,TRBV5-6,.,TRBD1,CASSRGQGYGYTF,TGTGCCAGCAGCCGGGGACAGGGCTATGGCTACACCTTC
TRBJ2-3,TRBV4-1,.,TRBD2,CASSLERERAQYF,TGCGCCAGCAGCCTCGAGCGGGAGAGGGCGCAGTATTTT
TRBJ2-7,TRBV27,.,TRBD2,CASSLREGSYEQYF,TGTGCCAGCAGTTTGCGGGAGGGGTCCTACGAGCAGTACTTC
TRBJ1-4,TRBV4-1,.,TRBD1,CASSQGTGDNEKLFF,TGCGCCAGCAGCCAGGGGACAGGGGATAATGAAAAACTGTTTTTT
TRBJ1-5,TRBV7-9,.,.,CASSPGGPGSNQPQHF,TGTGCCAGCAGCCCCGGAGGTCCAGGTAGCAATCAGCCCCAGCATTTT
TRBJ2-7,TRBV5-6,.,TRBD2,CASSPQSSGRLYEQYF,TGTGCCAGCAGCCCCCAGTCTAGCGGGAGGCTCTACGAGCAGTACTTC
TRBJ1-1,TRBV11-2,.,.,CASSLDRTEAFF,TGTGCCAGCAGCTTAGATCGAACAGAAGCTTTCTTT
TRBJ2-7,TRBV29-1,few,TRBD2,CSVGTNEYEQYF,TGCAGCGTAGGGACTAACGAGTACGAGCAGTACTTC
TRBJ2-1,TRBV14,.,TRBD2,CASSLRLAMDEQFF,TGTGCCAGCAGCCTCCGACTAGCTATGGATGAGCAGTTCTTC
TRBJ2-1,TRBV13,.,.,CASSLRSSGSYEQFF,TGTGCCAGCAGCTTACGTAGCAGCGGGTCGTATGAGCAGTTCTTC
TRBJ1-6,TRBV4-1,.,TRBD1,CASSQGQFDNSPLHF,TGCGCCAGCAGCCAGGGACAGTTTGATAATTCACCCCTCCACTTT
TRBJ1-1,TRBV5-4,.,.,CASSLGWSPNEAFF,TGTGCCAGCAGCTTGGGATGGAGTCCGAATGAAGCTTTCTTT